The rows below give T cell receptor beta chains drawn from one sample of a study of CD8 T cells in ankylosing spondylitis. TCRdb fed the 5' RACE reads into MiXCR, producing one record per CDR3 protein. The sample has some 800,000 distinct CDR3 sequences; about 10% are singletons. Sequenced material: blood, either unsorted or a sorted T cell fraction (not recorded which). These receptors originate from a male donor with ankylosing spondylitis. The CDR3 runs from the conserved cysteine through the conserved F or W. Fields, in order: V gene, clone size, D gene, J gene, CDR3 protein, CDR3 DNA. The D gene is left open where the match is weak. Not all rows give a size; the values are once, few, many and, for expanded clones, a class.

>TRBV11-1|once|TRBD1|TRBJ2-2
CASSPTGGWGGELFF
TGTGCCAGCAGCCCAACAGGGGGCTGGGGCGGGGAGCTGTTTTTT
>TRBV15|few|NA|TRBJ1-1
CATSKGKLTNTEAFF
TGTGCCACCAGCAAGGGAAAACTGACAAACACTGAAGCTTTCTTT
>TRBV4-3|NA|NA|TRBJ1-3
CASSLSGTGTGNTIYF
TGCGCCAGCAGCCTTTCTGGAACAGGGACTGGAAACACCATATATTTT
>TRBV20-1|NA|TRBD2|TRBJ2-3
CSARSSGGFGDTQYF
TGCAGTGCTAGGTCCAGCGGGGGTTTCGGAGATACGCAGTATTTT
>TRBV7-2|few|NA|TRBJ2-3
CASSLGPAIGLDTQYF
TGTGCCAGCAGCTTAGGACCGGCCATCGGTTTGGATACGCAGTATTTT
>TRBV4-3|few|NA|TRBJ2-5
CASSQDRRLETQYF
TGCGCCAGCAGCCAAGACAGAAGGTTAGAGACCCAGTACTTC
>TRBV12-3/TRBV12-4|many|TRBD2|TRBJ2-1
CASSFRLAAELGEQFF
TGTGCCAGCAGTTTCAGACTAGCGGCGGAGTTAGGTGAGCAGTTCTTC
>TRBV20-1|many|NA|TRBJ2-5
CSARSDTQETQYF
TGCAGTGCTAGGTCGGACACTCAAGAGACCCAGTACTTC
>TRBV12-3/TRBV12-4|few|NA|TRBJ2-7
CASSQGGLYYEQYF
TGTGCCAGCAGCCAGGGTGGACTCTATTACGAGCAGTACTTC
>TRBV19|NA|NA|TRBJ2-7
CASSNGGNYEQYF
TGTGCCAGTAGTAACGGCGGAAACTACGAGCAGTACTTC
>TRBV6-2/TRBV6-3|many|TRBD1|TRBJ2-7
CASRGTGDYEQYF
TGTGCCAGCAGGGGGACAGGGGACTACGAGCAGTACTTC
>TRBV5-1|few|NA|TRBJ2-5
CASRAGKETQYF
TGCGCCAGCAGGGCAGGGAAAGAGACCCAGTACTTC
>TRBV6-5|few|NA|TRBJ1-1
CASSYVTGAGTEAFF
TGTGCCAGCAGTTACGTGACAGGCGCGGGCACTGAAGCTTTCTTT
>TRBV7-2|NA|NA|TRBJ2-2
CASSSQGPGELSF
TGTGCCAGCAGCTCCCAGGGTCCCGGGGAGCTGTCTTTT
>TRBV11-2|few|NA|TRBJ1-1
CASSLSIPRAKVIF
TGTGCCAGCAGCTTGTCAATCCCACGGGCAAAGGTCATCTTT
>TRBV20-1|many|NA|TRBJ1-6
CSARQTFYNSPLHF
TGCAGTGCTAGACAGACCTTCTATAATTCACCCCTCCACTTT
>TRBV6-5|NA|TRBD1|TRBJ1-1
CASSFPPGQGNTEAFF
TGTGCCAGCAGTTTTCCCCCGGGACAGGGGAACACTGAAGCTTTCTTT
>TRBV20-1|few|NA|TRBJ1-3
CSARDLTIRNTIYF
TGCAGTGCTAGAGATTTGACAATCAGAAACACCATATATTTT
>TRBV6-1|NA|TRBD1|TRBJ1-2
CASSTGTEESGGYTF
TGTGCCAGCAGTACCGGGACAGAGGAATCGGGTGGCTACACCTTC
>TRBV7-2|NA|NA|TRBJ1-5
CASSLVSAGEQPQHF
TGTGCCAGCAGCTTAGTCTCGGCAGGGGAACAGCCCCAGCATTTT
>TRBV29-1|NA|NA|TRBJ2-6
CSVSRAGASGANVLTF
TGCAGCGTCTCGCGTGCAGGGGCTTCTGGGGCCAACGTCCTGACTTTC
>TRBV6-1|NA|NA|TRBJ2-3
CASTAPGPDTQYF
TGTGCCAGCACCGCGCCAGGTCCAGATACGCAGTATTTT
>TRBV4-2|few|NA|TRBJ1-5
CASSQDSGNQPQHF
TGCGCCAGCAGCCAAGACAGCGGCAATCAGCCCCAGCATTTT
>TRBV7-2|many|NA|TRBJ2-2
CASSLSSVGTGELFF
TGTGCCAGCAGCTTGTCATCGGTAGGCACCGGGGAGCTGTTTTTT
>TRBV20-1|few|NA|TRBJ2-1
CSAHKSSSYNEQFF
TGCAGTGCCCATAAATCAAGCTCCTACAATGAGCAGTTCTTC
>TRBV15|few|NA|TRBJ2-1
CATSRASLPGEQFF
TGTGCCACCAGCAGAGCTTCCCTGCCCGGTGAGCAGTTCTTC
>TRBV4-3|many|NA|TRBJ1-5
CASSQDRAQPQHF
TGCGCCAGCAGCCAAGATAGGGCGCAGCCCCAGCATTTT
>TRBV20-1|few|NA|TRBJ1-5
CSAGSKGLNQPQHF
TGCAGTGCTGGTTCGAAAGGGTTGAATCAGCCCCAGCATTTT
>TRBV20-1|NA|NA|TRBJ1-4
CSARDRRANEKLFF
TGCAGTGCTAGAGATCGCAGGGCTAATGAAAAACTGTTTTTT
>TRBV6-1|few|NA|TRBJ1-1
CASTLRGGNTEAFF
TGTGCCAGCACTCTAAGGGGGGGGAACACTGAAGCTTTCTTT
>TRBV18|few|NA|TRBJ1-1
CASSPPGGARVNTEAFF
TGTGCCAGCTCACCACCTGGGGGGGCGAGGGTGAACACTGAAGCTTTCTTT
>TRBV20-1|few|TRBD2|TRBJ2-1
CSAGAGGPSYNEQFF
TGCAGTGCTGGGGCGGGAGGCCCATCTTACAATGAGCAGTTCTTC
>TRBV7-2|many|NA|TRBJ2-5
CASSSDLGTQYF
TGTGCCAGCAGCTCCGACCTGGGCACCCAGTACTTC
>TRBV27|many|NA|TRBJ1-2
CASSLYPLAGAGYGYTF
TGTGCCAGCAGTTTGTATCCTCTTGCGGGGGCAGGGTATGGCTACACCTTC
>TRBV4-2|NA|NA|TRBJ1-5
CASSQDRTEPQPQHF
TGTGCCAGCAGCCAAGACCGGACAGAACCTCAGCCCCAGCATTTT
>TRBV20-1|many|NA|TRBJ1-6
CSAFQGPYNSPLHF
TGCAGTGCTTTTCAGGGACCCTATAATTCACCCCTCCACTTT
>TRBV28|many|NA|TRBJ2-3
CASCSSDTQYF
TGTGCCAGCTGCTCGTCCGATACGCAGTATTTT
>TRBV29-1|many|TRBD1|TRBJ2-1
CSVPGQVSYNEQFF
TGCAGCGTCCCGGGACAGGTTTCCTACAATGAGCAGTTCTTC
>TRBV10-3|many|TRBD1|TRBJ2-7
CAVRTGSSYEQYF
TGTGCCGTGCGGACAGGGAGCTCCTACGAGCAGTACTTC
>TRBV6-5|NA|TRBD1|TRBJ2-7
CASSRGQGQQYF
TGTGCCAGCAGCCGGGGACAGGGGCAGCAGTACTTC
>TRBV7-9|few|NA|TRBJ1-2
CASSFGQQPNYGYTF
TGTGCCAGCAGCTTTGGACAGCAACCTAACTATGGCTACACCTTC
>TRBV29-1|few|NA|TRBJ2-5
CSVADIQETQYF
TGCAGCGTTGCAGACATCCAAGAGACCCAGTACTTC
>TRBV4-2|few|TRBD2|TRBJ2-7
CASSLHTSGETYEQYF
TGTGCCAGCAGCCTACATACTAGCGGAGAAACCTACGAGCAGTACTTC
>TRBV20-1|NA|NA|TRBJ2-6
CSARDDRRGSGANVLTF
TGCAGTGCTAGAGATGACAGGCGGGGCTCTGGGGCCAACGTCCTGACTTTC
>TRBV4-2|many|NA|TRBJ2-3
CASSQDQRQNTDTQYF
TGTGCCAGCAGCCAAGATCAGCGGCAAAACACAGATACGCAGTATTTT
>TRBV3-1|few|TRBD2|TRBJ2-3
CASSQGGSGSRDTQYF
TGTGCCAGCAGCCAAGGAGGAAGCGGGAGTCGGGATACGCAGTATTTT
>TRBV20-1|many|TRBD1|TRBJ1-2
CSASRQGAGGYTF
TGCAGTGCTAGTCGGCAGGGGGCTGGGGGCTACACCTTC
>TRBV20-1|NA|NA|TRBJ2-7
CSALEGSYEQYF
TGCAGTGCTCTAGAGGGTTCCTACGAGCAGTACTTC
>TRBV20-1|few|NA|TRBJ1-1
CSAAEGNTEAFF
TGCAGTGCTGCCGAGGGGAACACTGAAGCTTTCTTT
>TRBV7-9|NA|TRBD2|TRBJ2-3
CASTSSGGTDTQYF
TGTGCCAGCACCTCTAGCGGGGGTACAGATACGCAGTATTTT
>TRBV12-3/TRBV12-4|NA|NA|TRBJ2-7
CASSLGQGGLYEQYF
TGTGCCAGCAGTTTAGGGCAGGGGGGTCTCTACGAGCAGTACTTC
>TRBV20-1|NA|TRBD1|TRBJ2-1
CSARDQGQGMNEQFF
TGCAGTGCTAGAGATCAGGGACAGGGGATGAATGAGCAGTTCTTC
>TRBV6-2/TRBV6-3|NA|NA|TRBJ2-1
CASTLGSTGLIYNEQFF
TGTGCCAGCACCTTGGGCTCCACAGGGCTAATCTACAATGAGCAGTTCTTC
>TRBV5-6|NA|NA|TRBJ2-7
CASSLEQALYEQYF
TGTGCCAGCAGCTTGGAACAGGCCTTGTACGAGCAGTACTTC